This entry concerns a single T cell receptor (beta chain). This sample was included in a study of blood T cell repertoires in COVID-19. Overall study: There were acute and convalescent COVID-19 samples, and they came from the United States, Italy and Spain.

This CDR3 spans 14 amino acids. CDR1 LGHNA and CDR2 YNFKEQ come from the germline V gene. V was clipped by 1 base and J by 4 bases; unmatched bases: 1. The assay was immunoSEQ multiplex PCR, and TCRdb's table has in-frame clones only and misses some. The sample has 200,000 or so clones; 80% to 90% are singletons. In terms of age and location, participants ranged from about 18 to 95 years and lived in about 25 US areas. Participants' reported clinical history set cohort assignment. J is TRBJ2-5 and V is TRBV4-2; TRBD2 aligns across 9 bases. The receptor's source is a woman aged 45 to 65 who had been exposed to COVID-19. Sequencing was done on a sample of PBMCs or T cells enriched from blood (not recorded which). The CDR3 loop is CASSQVGLAETQYF. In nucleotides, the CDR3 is TGTGCCAGCAGCCAAGTGGGACTAGCAGAGACCCAGTACTTC.